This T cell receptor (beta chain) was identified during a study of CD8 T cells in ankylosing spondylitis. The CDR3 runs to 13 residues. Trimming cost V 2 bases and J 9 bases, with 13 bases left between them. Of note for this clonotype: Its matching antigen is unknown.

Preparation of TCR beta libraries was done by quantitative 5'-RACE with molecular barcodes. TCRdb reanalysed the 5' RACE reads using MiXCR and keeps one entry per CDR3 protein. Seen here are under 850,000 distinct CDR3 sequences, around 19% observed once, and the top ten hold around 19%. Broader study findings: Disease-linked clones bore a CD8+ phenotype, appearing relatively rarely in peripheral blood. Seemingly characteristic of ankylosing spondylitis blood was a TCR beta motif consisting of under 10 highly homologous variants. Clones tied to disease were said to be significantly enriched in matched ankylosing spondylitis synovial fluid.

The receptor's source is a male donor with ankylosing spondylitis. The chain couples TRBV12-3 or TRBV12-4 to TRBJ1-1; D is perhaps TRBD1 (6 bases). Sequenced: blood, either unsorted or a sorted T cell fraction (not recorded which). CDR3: CASSLLGRDKAFF. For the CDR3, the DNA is TGTGCCAGCAGTTTACTTGGCAGGGACAAAGCTTTCTTT.